Below, one TCR beta chain is given with its context. Antigen specificity is unknown. This sample stems from a study of T cell responses to AZD1222 COVID-19 vaccine. At the level of the study: Analyses pooled second doses at about 4 or about 12 weeks.

TCRdb keeps only in-frame clones here, not all; method: immunoSEQ multiplex PCR. The data show approximately 180,000 clones, with less than 95% seen just once and roughly 2.8% held by the top ten. General observations from the study: Of spike-specific TCRs, nearly half reportedly target regions left unmutated in variants. Clonal diversity may have been underestimated, and the donors were mostly white British, with more females than males. Spike was spanned by vaccine-associated CD4 TCRs, which were dominant at 160-218 and 743-854.

The source material was peripheral blood, sampled on day 0 of AZD1222 vaccination. This TCR was recovered from an adult in good health.

CDR3 sequence reads: CASSPWTSGRPTDTQYF. CDR3 DNA: TGTGCCAGCAGCCCTTGGACTAGCGGGCGACCCACAGATACGCAGTATTTT. V gene TRBV7-2 combines with J gene TRBJ2-3, with 11 bases lining up with TRBD2. With V trimmed by 5 bases and J by 2 bases, 9 bases remained unmatched. Germline-derived CDR1 and CDR2 are SGHTA and FQGNSA. This CDR3 is built from 17 residues.